Below, 27 T cell receptor beta chains from the same sample are listed, as sequenced in a study of T cells of healthy individuals. From the 5' RACE reads, TCRdb called clonotypes with MiXCR, one entry per CDR3 protein. The sample shows about 96,000 distinct CDR3 sequences, about 16% of them seen only once. Receptors were obtained from a human donor in good health.

V usage is TRBV20-1 and J usage is TRBJ2-1, with TRBD2 matching over 9 bases. The CDR3 length is 15 residues. Per germline, CDR1 DFQATT and CDR2 SNEGSKA (reference sequence). J gave up 2 bases and V 2 bases, and 4 bases lay outside the gene matches. CDR3 DNA sequence: TGCAGTGCTAGAAAGCGGGGGGTAACCTACAATGAGCAGTTCTTC. Translated: CSARKRGVTYNEQFF.

The rearrangement uses TRBV6-2 or TRBV6-3 and TRBJ1-5; weak D call: TRBD1 (5 bases). The germline gives CDR1 MNHEY, CDR2 SVGEGT. The CDR3 is 12 amino acids. Trimming left V 5 bases short and J 5 bases short, with 7 bases between. CDR3 amino acids: CASSQGYQPQHF. CDR3 DNA: TGTGCCAGCAGTCAGGGTTATCAGCCCCAGCATTTT.

The CDR3 loop reads CASSRLQGEAFF. The DNA for the CDR3 is TGTGCCAGCAGCCGACTTCAAGGTGAAGCTTTCTTT. The chain combines TRBV3-1 with TRBJ1-1; unclear D gene. Trimming took 4 bases from V and 7 from J, leaving 10 bases between them. From germline, CDR1 is LGHDT and CDR2 YNNKEL (reference sequence). The CDR3 sequence is 12 residues long.

This clonotype was seen a handful of times. The chain has TRBV7-9 and TRBJ2-1; 7 positions agree with TRBD2. The V segment lost 4 bases and the J segment 2 bases; nucleotides outside the gene matches: 11. Germline values: CDR1 SEHNR, CDR2 FQNEAQ (reference sequence). There are 17 residues in the CDR3. CDR3 nucleotides: TGTGCCAGCAGCTCAGGCAACGAGCGGGGAGCCTACAATGAGCAGTTCTTC. Translated, it gives CASSSGNERGAYNEQFF.

In its sample, this clonotype was seen many times. CDR3 nucleotide sequence: TGTGCCACCAGTGACTACCCGGGACAGGGGACGGAGACCCAGTACTTC. Protein: CATSDYPGQGTETQYF. This chain uses TRBV24-1 with TRBJ2-5; 10 bases map to TRBD1. Trimming took 4 bases from V and 5 from J; bases not matched to a gene: 9. CDR1 is KGHDR, CDR2 SFDVKD, per germline. The CDR3 loop spans 16 amino acids.

The chain carries TRBV4-3 and TRBJ2-7, with 7 bases fitting TRBD2. The CDR3 extends over 14 amino acids. CDR1 LGHNA and CDR2 YSLEER come from the germline V gene. Trimming removed 6 bases from V and 0 bases from J; junction bases left unmatched: 5. Here the CDR3 reads CASSRDYSSYEQYF. CDR3 sequence (DNA): TGCGCCAGCAGTCGGGACTACAGCTCCTACGAGCAGTACTTC.

This clonotype was seen repeatedly, ten times or more. The chain carries TRBV4-3 and TRBJ2-5; the match to TRBD2 covers 8 bases. CDR3 size: 14 residues. V shed 4 bases and J 3 bases; nucleotides not matched to a gene: 4. Germline CDR1 LGHNA, CDR2 YSLEER. The CDR3 nucleotides read TGCGCCAGCAGCCGGATTAGCGGGAAAGAGACCCAGTACTTC. Encoded protein: CASSRISGKETQYF.

This clonotype showed up just a few times. In DNA, the CDR3 is TGTGCCAGCAGTTTAACAGGAGGACCCTACGAGCAGTACTTC. Translation gives CASSLTGGPYEQYF. This chain joins TRBV28 and TRBJ2-7; D could derive from TRBD1 or TRBD2 (5 bases each). V dropped 2 bases and J dropped 2 bases, with 10 bases sitting between them. The germline V gene encodes CDR1 MDHEN and CDR2 SYDVKM. The CDR3 length is 14 residues.

The chain combines TRBV5-1 with TRBJ2-5; 7 nucleotides line up with TRBD2. J lost 1 base, V lost 5 bases, and 5 bases had no gene match. In germline, CDR1 is SGHRS, CDR2 YFSETQ. This CDR3 has 14 residues. The CDR3 reads CASRLADFQETQYF. CDR3 coding DNA: TGCGCCAGCAGGCTAGCGGACTTCCAAGAGACCCAGTACTTC.

The V and J genes are TRBV4-3 and TRBJ2-1; 12 positions agree with TRBD2. Germline CDR1 and CDR2: LGHNA and YSLEER. The CDR3 covers 17 residues. V trimming: 0 bases; J trimming: 8 bases; junction bases outside the gene matches: 8. CDR3 loop: CASSQDTSGRRAYEQFF. The CDR3 region has the DNA TGCGCCAGCAGCCAAGATACTAGCGGGAGGAGGGCCTATGAGCAGTTCTTC.

This clonotype has a count of ten or more. The chain is built from TRBV5-1 and TRBJ2-2; a weak D match, TRBD1 (5 bases). The CDR3 is 12 residues long. Trimming removed 3 bases from V and 8 bases from J, with 8 bases in between. Germline V lookup: CDR1 SGHRS, CDR2 YFSETQ. The CDR3 coding sequence is TGCGCCAGCAGCTCCCAGGGTGGGGAGCTGTTTTTT. It is translated as CASSSQGGELFF.

This clonotype has ten or more counts. This chain links TRBV25-1 with TRBJ1-3; D is uncertain. From germline, CDR1 is MGHDK and CDR2 SYGVNS. This CDR3 comprises 14 residues. Trimming pared 4 bases from V and 0 bases from J, leaving 7 bases between. The CDR3 loop is CASSVGNSGNTIYF. DNA for the CDR3: TGTGCCAGCAGTGTGGGGAACTCTGGAAACACCATATATTTT.

The V and J genes are TRBV20-1 and TRBJ1-2; D possibly corresponds to TRBD1 (5 bases). The CDR3 is 13 residues long. V lost 0 bases, J lost 3 bases, and 8 bases lay in between. Germline V CDR1 and CDR2: DFQATT, SNEGSKA (reference sequence). The DNA for the CDR3 is TGCAGTGCTAGAGATCGGGGGTACTATGGCTACACCTTC. It yields the protein CSARDRGYYGYTF.

This chain joins TRBV2 and TRBJ2-2; D perhaps matches TRBD1 (5 bases). V lost 4 bases, J lost 4 bases, and 7 bases lay in between. CDR1 is SNHLY, CDR2 FYNNEI, per germline. The CDR3 sequence is 13 residues long. As DNA, the CDR3 is TGTGCCAGCAGTGCTCAGGGCACCGGGGAGCTGTTTTTT. Protein: CASSAQGTGELFF.

This chain joins TRBV2 and TRBJ1-1; no reliable D call. In germline, CDR1 is SNHLY, CDR2 FYNNEI. V lost 4 bases, J lost 1 base, and 7 bases lay in between. This CDR3 contains 13 residues. CDR3 region: CASSAVTNTEAFF. Written as DNA, the CDR3 is TGTGCCAGCAGTGCGGTAACGAACACTGAAGCTTTCTTT.

This clonotype was counted between two and nine times. One end of the junction is discordant with germline, which a read error may explain. The rearrangement joins TRBV7-2 to TRBJ1-2, with D perhaps matching TRBD1 (5 bases). The CDR3 covers 16 residues. Germline V CDR1 and CDR2: SGHTA, FQGNSA. The CDR3, as DNA: TGTGCCAGCAGCTTTTGGGGGAAGAGCGTAATGGGTGGCTACAACTTC. Encoded protein: CASSFWGKSVMGGYNF.

V gene TRBV6-1 combines with J gene TRBJ1-2; D gene ambiguous. The CDR3 totals 14 residues. Trimming stripped 0 bases from V and 6 bases from J, with 11 bases between. Germline lookup yields CDR1 MNHNS and CDR2 SASEGT. CDR3 region: CASSEADKFHGYTF. Written as DNA, the CDR3 is TGTGCCAGCAGTGAAGCGGATAAGTTTCATGGCTACACCTTC.

In nucleotides, the CDR3 is TGTGCCAGCAGCTTAGCGGGCAAAGAGACCCAGTACTTC. Protein product: CASSLAGKETQYF. This chain links TRBV13 with TRBJ2-5; D gene uncertain. The CDR3 contains 13 residues. Trimming cost V 1 base and J 3 bases, with 6 bases left between them. CDR1 is PRHDT, CDR2 FYEKMQ, per germline (reference sequence).

The rearrangement joins TRBV24-1 to TRBJ2-1; 11 nucleotides agree with TRBD1. This CDR3 comprises 15 residues. The trim removed 5 bases at V and 5 bases at J, leaving 4 bases unmatched. CDR1 is KGHDR, CDR2 SFDVKD, per germline. The CDR3 DNA reads as TGTGCCACCAGTGTGGGACAGGGGGGACACAATGAGCAGTTCTTC. Residues: CATSVGQGGHNEQFF.

The rearrangement joins TRBV5-5 to TRBJ2-5; 7 bases map to TRBD2. Trimming took 4 bases from V and 2 from J; bases not matched to a gene: 11. CDR3 length: 16 residues. From germline, CDR1 is SGHKS and CDR2 YYEKEE (reference sequence). CDR3 nucleotide sequence: TGTGCCAGCAGCCTAGACGGGGGGACCTTACAAGAGACCCAGTACTTC. Protein: CASSLDGGTLQETQYF.

This clonotype showed up many times. The CDR3 loop is CASSEAWSAGTQETQYF. As DNA, the CDR3 is TGTGCCAGCAGTGAAGCGTGGTCGGCCGGAACCCAAGAGACCCAGTACTTC. The chain recombines TRBV6-1 with TRBJ2-5; D gene uncertain. The ends were cut back, 0 bases at V and 1 base at J, with 15 bases in the middle. The CDR3 runs to 17 residues. Looked up from germline, CDR1 is MNHNS and CDR2 is SASEGT.

The chain is built from TRBV27 and TRBJ2-5; 7 nucleotides agree with TRBD1. V gave up 0 bases and J gave up 6 bases; unmatched junction bases: 4. The germline V gene has CDR1 MNHEY and CDR2 SMNVEV (reference sequence). This CDR3 contains 14 residues. The CDR3 protein is CASSLSGGDQTQYF. The CDR3 region has the DNA TGTGCCAGCAGTTTATCAGGGGGCGACCAGACCCAGTACTTC.

V usage is TRBV6-2 or TRBV6-3 and J usage is TRBJ2-7; D is perhaps TRBD2 (5 bases). This CDR3 spans 12 amino acids. V was clipped by 6 bases and J by 5 bases, with 11 bases between them. Germline V gene sequence: CDR1 MNHEY, CDR2 SVGEGT. This chain's CDR3 is CASSLLANEQYF. The CDR3 coding sequence is TGTGCCAGCAGCCTCCTAGCCAACGAGCAGTACTTC.

The chain recombines TRBV10-2 with TRBJ2-2; 11 bases are a match to TRBD2. The germline V gene encodes CDR1 WSHSY and CDR2 SAAADI. Trimming removed 7 bases from V and 6 bases from J; junction bases left unmatched: 4. The CDR3 consists of 14 residues. The CDR3 region has the DNA TGCGCCAGCACACGGACTAGCGGGCCCGGGGAGCTGTTTTTT. This translates into CASTRTSGPGELFF.

The chain links TRBV7-2 to TRBJ2-3; 9 bases line up with TRBD2. Trimming cost V 4 bases and J 5 bases; bases outside gene matches: 4. This CDR3 spans 14 amino acids. Germline loops: CDR1 SGHTA, CDR2 FQGNSA. The CDR3, as DNA: TGTGCCAGCAGCTCGGCGGGAGGGGGAGATACGCAGTATTTT. Translation: CASSSAGGGDTQYF. Looking up the rest from reference TRBV7-2 and TRBJ2-3 gives the full variable domain: GAGVSQSPSNKVTEKGKDVELRCDPISGHTALYWYRQSLGQGLEFLIYFQGNSAPDKSGLPSDRFSAERTGGSVSTLTIQRTQQEDSAVYLCASSSAGGGDTQYFGPGTRLTVL.

J is TRBJ2-3 and V is TRBV5-1, with a weak D call TRBD1 (6 bases). This CDR3 comprises 13 residues. V dropped 4 bases and J dropped 5 bases, with 11 bases sitting between them. CDR1 is SGHRS, CDR2 YFSETQ, per germline. CDR3 loop: CASSAGQLDTQYF. DNA of the CDR3: TGCGCCAGCAGCGCTGGACAGTTAGATACGCAGTATTTT.

This sequence joins TRBV20-1 and TRBJ1-5; D is uncertain. This CDR3 has 13 residues. V was pared by 4 bases and J by 5 bases, with 12 bases between. CDR1 is DFQATT, CDR2 SNEGSKA, per germline (reference sequence). Here the CDR3 reads CSAKVSADQPQHF. CDR3 bases: TGCAGTGCTAAGGTTTCAGCCGATCAGCCCCAGCATTTT.